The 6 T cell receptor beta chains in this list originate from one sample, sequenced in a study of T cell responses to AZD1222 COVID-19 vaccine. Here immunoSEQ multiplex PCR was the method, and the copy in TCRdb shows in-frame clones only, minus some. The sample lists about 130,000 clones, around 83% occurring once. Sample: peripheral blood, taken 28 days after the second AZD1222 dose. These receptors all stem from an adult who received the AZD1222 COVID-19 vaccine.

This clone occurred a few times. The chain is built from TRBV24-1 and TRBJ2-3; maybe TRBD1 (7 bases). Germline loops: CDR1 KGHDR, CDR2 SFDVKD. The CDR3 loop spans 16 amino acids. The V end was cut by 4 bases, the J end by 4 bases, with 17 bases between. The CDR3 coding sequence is TGTGCCACCAGTGACCAGGGGGGCCTAACCCCAGATACGCAGTATTTT. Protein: CATSDQGGLTPDTQYF.

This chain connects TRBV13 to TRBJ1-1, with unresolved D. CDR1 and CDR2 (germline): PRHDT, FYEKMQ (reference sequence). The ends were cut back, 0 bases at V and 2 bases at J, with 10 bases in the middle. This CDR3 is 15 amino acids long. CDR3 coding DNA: TGTGCCAGCAGCTTAGGGGCAGGAGCCAACACTGAAGCTTTCTTT. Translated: CASSLGAGANTEAFF. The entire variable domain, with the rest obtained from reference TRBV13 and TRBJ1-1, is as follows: AAGVIQSPRHLIKEKRETATLKCYPIPRHDTVYWYQQGPGQDPQFLISFYEKMQSDKGSIPDRFSAQQFSDYHSELNMSSLELGDSALYFCASSLGAGANTEAFFGQGTRLTVV.

Written as DNA, the CDR3 is TGTGCCAGCAGCTTGCAGGGGGGTGCTGGGGCCAACGTCCTGACTTTC. Its translation: CASSLQGGAGANVLTF. J is TRBJ2-6 and V is TRBV5-8; D may be TRBD1 (7 bases). V was shortened by 1 base and J by 2 bases, with 10 bases between the two germline ends. The CDR3 length is 16 residues. Looked up from germline, CDR1 is SGHTS and CDR2 is YDEGEE.

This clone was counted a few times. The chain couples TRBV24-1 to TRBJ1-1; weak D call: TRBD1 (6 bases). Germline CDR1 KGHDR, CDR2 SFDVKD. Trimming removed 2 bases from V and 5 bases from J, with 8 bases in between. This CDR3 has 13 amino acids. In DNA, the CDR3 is TGTGCCACCAGTGATTCGGACAGTACTGAAGCTTTCTTT. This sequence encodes CATSDSDSTEAFF.

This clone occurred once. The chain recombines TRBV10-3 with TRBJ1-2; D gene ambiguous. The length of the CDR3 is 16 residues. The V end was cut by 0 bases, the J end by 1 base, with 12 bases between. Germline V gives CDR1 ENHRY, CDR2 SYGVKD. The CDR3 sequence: CAISESTLGFNYGYTF. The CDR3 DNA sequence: TGTGCCATCAGTGAGTCGACTCTGGGATTTAACTATGGCTACACCTTC.

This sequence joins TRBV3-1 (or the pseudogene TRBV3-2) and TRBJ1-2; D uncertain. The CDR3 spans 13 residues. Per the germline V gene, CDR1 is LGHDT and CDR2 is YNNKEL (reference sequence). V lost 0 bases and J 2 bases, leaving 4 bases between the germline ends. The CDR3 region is CASSQELNYGYTF. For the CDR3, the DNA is TGTGCCAGCAGCCAAGAATTGAACTATGGCTACACCTTC.